The 20 T cell receptor beta chains below come from one sample, sequenced in a study of tumor-infiltrating lymphocytes in primary liver carcinoma. RNA isolated from unsorted whole blood supplied the blood RNA, with germline DNA also extracted. The template, about 550 ng total RNA, yielded TCR beta cDNA made with a constant-region primer. The TCR beta library was amplified through three nested multiplex PCR rounds in a modified ARM-PCR procedure. The first two PCR rounds used TRBV1-TRBV30 forward primers with a C-beta reverse primer, about 10 cycles each. TCRdb independently ran MiXCR on the multiplex PCR reads; one entry per CDR3 protein. The data show approximately 300,000 distinct CDR3 sequences, 65% seen once. Sequenced sample: peripheral blood. These receptors came from a man aged 35 to 55 with primary liver carcinoma and hepatitis B virus infection.

This clonotype was found many times. As DNA, the CDR3 is TGTGCCAGCAACCCCCCTGGGAACACTGAAGCTTTCTTT. Its protein product is CASNPPGNTEAFF. The rearrangement joins TRBV6-5 to TRBJ1-1, with D unclear. Trimming shortened V by 7 bases and J by 1 base, and 10 bases separated the two germline ends. CDR1 and CDR2 (germline): MNHEY, SVGAGI. The CDR3 spans 13 residues.

The CDR3 bases are TGTGCCAGCAGCTTAAGGGCGGGAGGGCCCGCAGATACGCAGTATTTT. Its translation: CASSLRAGGPADTQYF. J is TRBJ2-3 and V is TRBV11-2, with TRBD2 identical over 9 bases. V lost 2 bases and J lost 4; bases outside the gene matches: 7. In germline, CDR1 is SGHAT, CDR2 FQNNGV. This CDR3 is 16 amino acids long.

This clonotype was counted at least ten times. V gene TRBV6-5 combines with J gene TRBJ2-1; D perhaps matches TRBD2 (5 bases). Looked up from germline, CDR1 is MNHEY and CDR2 is SVGAGI. V was clipped by 5 bases and J by 6 bases, with 5 bases between them. This CDR3 is 11 amino acids long. The CDR3 reads CASSSGNEQFF. In DNA, the CDR3 is TGTGCCAGCAGTAGCGGCAATGAGCAGTTCTTC.

Only a few counts were recorded for this clonotype. The V call is TRBV5-6, the J call TRBJ2-2; 7 bases match TRBD2. This CDR3 region has 20 residues. Germline CDR1 reads SGHDT; CDR2 reads YYEEEE. The J segment lost 3 bases and the V segment lost 2 bases, leaving 19 bases of the junction unmatched. The CDR3 nucleotides read TGTGCCAGCAGCTTAGTAATCAGTGGCGGGAGCCATACGTACACCGGGGAGCTGTTTTTT. Its translation is CASSLVISGGSHTYTGELFF.

Here the CDR3 reads CASAEGTGEVTQYF. The CDR3 DNA reads TGCGCCAGCGCCGAAGGGACTGGGGAGGTTACGCAGTATTTT. The chain employs TRBV5-1 and TRBJ2-3; weak D call: TRBD2 (6 bases). Trimming took off 7 bases at V and 8 bases at J, with 20 bases between the two ends. CDR3 length: 14 residues. Germline V gene lookup returns CDR1 SGHRS and CDR2 YFSETQ.

The table lists this clonotype with a few counts. CDR3: CASSYNPRQGGYEQYF. CDR3 DNA sequence: TGTGCCAGCAGTTACAATCCGCGGCAGGGTGGCTACGAGCAGTACTTC. This rearrangement joins TRBV6-6 to TRBJ2-7; D perhaps matches TRBD1 (5 bases). Germline CDR1 and CDR2: MNHNY and SVGAGI (reference sequence). V was trimmed by 2 bases and J by 3 bases, leaving 17 bases between them. The CDR3 runs to 16 residues.

Many counts were recorded for this clonotype. In this CDR3 the conserved last residue, phenylalanine or tryptophan, is missing, so a read error is likely. This chain uses TRBV29-1 with TRBJ2-3; TRBD1 is a possible D gene (5 bases). The CDR3 is made up of 13 amino acids. Germline V gene lookup returns CDR1 SQVTM and CDR2 ANQGSEA. The V and J ends lost 4 bases and 5 bases respectively, with 13 bases between them. CDR3 DNA sequence: TGCAGCGTTGCAAGCCTTCAGGGAGATACGCAGTATCTT. Translated, it gives CSVASLQGDTQYL.

The J gene is TRBJ2-2, the V gene TRBV5-4; maybe TRBD2 (6 bases). This CDR3 has 17 amino acids. Germline V gives CDR1 SGHNT, CDR2 YYREEE (reference sequence). CDR3: CISSLAGAGMNTGELFF. The CDR3 DNA sequence: TGTATCAGCAGCTTGGCCGGGGCGGGAATGAACACCGGGGAGCTGTTTTTT.

This rearrangement joins TRBV6-2 or TRBV6-3 to TRBJ1-5; D remains unclear. The J call may be faulty, since TRBJ2-3 better matches the DNA end. The length of the CDR3 is 16 residues. Germline-derived CDR1 and CDR2 are MNHEY and SVGEGT. The DNA of the CDR3 is TGTGCCAGCAGTCCCCACCCTGGCAGTAGCAATCAGCCCCAGTATTTT. Its protein product is CASSPHPGSSNQPQYF.

Concerning this clonotype itself: The junction shows a germline mismatch at one end, possibly a read error. The gene calls are TRBV7-9 and TRBJ1-5, with unresolved D. Germline CDR1 and CDR2: SEHNR and FQNEAQ (reference sequence). The CDR3 spans 11 residues. The DNA of the CDR3 is TGTACCAGCAGCTTAGGAGGGACCCAGCATTTT. It yields the protein CTSSLGGTQHF.

The chain couples TRBV30 to TRBJ2-7; tentative D call: TRBD2 (5 bases). The germline CDR1 and CDR2 sequences are GTSNPN and SVGIG (reference sequence). V shed 1 base and J shed 6 bases, with 16 bases lying between them. CDR3 length: 14 amino acids. The CDR3 sequence: CAWSGSFLAGEQYF. The DNA of the CDR3 is TGTGCCTGGAGTGGATCCTTCCTGGCGGGCGAGCAGTACTTC.

A note on this clonotype: Mismatch with germline at one junction end may stem from a read error. This chain uses TRBV7-9 with TRBJ2-1; D tentatively fits TRBD1 or TRBD2 (7 bases each). The CDR3 contains 16 residues. Germline values: CDR1 SEHNR, CDR2 FQNEAQ (reference sequence). DNA of the CDR3: TGTGCCAGCAGCCCTCCCAGGGGGGGAGGGCCAAATGAGCAGATCTTC. It codes for CASSPPRGGGPNEQIF.

The chain carries TRBV6-2 or TRBV6-3 and TRBJ2-2; D remains unclear. V dropped 6 bases and J dropped 13 bases, with 24 bases sitting between them. This CDR3 contains 15 residues. CDR1 is MNHEY and CDR2 is SVGEGT in the germline V gene. The CDR3 here is CASSQGSTNTWGLFF. CDR3 DNA: TGTGCCAGCAGCCAAGGGTCAACGAACACCTGGGGGCTGTTTTTT.

This clonotype has at least ten counts. The rearrangement uses TRBV6-1 and TRBJ1-2; perhaps TRBD1 as D (5 bases). Trimming removed 4 bases from V and 0 bases from J, with 15 bases in between. Germline V gene lookup returns CDR1 MNHNS and CDR2 SASEGT. The CDR3 totals 16 residues. Written as DNA, the CDR3 is TGTGCCAGCAGTGGATCCGGGGCCCTGGCTAACTATGGCTACACCTTC. This encodes CASSGSGALANYGYTF.

For this clonotype: One base away lies a much larger clone, so this may be a sequencing read error. CDR3 nucleotides: TGTGCCAGCATTTTTACAAGGTTGGGAAACACTGAAGCTTTCTTT. It specifies CASIFTRLGNTEAFF. J is TRBJ1-1 and V is TRBV6-1; unclear D gene. This CDR3 is 15 amino acids long. Germline V gene data show CDR1 as MNHNS and CDR2 as SASEGT. V was clipped by 7 bases and J by 2 bases, with 17 bases between them.

The rearrangement uses TRBV11-2 and TRBJ2-1, with 10 bases aligning to TRBD2. This CDR3 spans 15 amino acids. Germline V gene data show CDR1 as SGHAT and CDR2 as FQNNGV. V shed 1 base and J 7 bases; nucleotides not matched to a gene: 4. The chain's CDR3 is CASSLGVTSGNEQFF. The CDR3 nucleotides read TGTGCCAGCAGCTTAGGTGTGACTAGCGGGAATGAGCAGTTCTTC.

This clonotype has just a few counts. The rearrangement uses TRBV12-3 or TRBV12-4 and TRBJ2-2; 8 bases agree with TRBD2. The CDR3 sequence is 18 residues long. The junction had 15 bases not matched to a gene; V was cut back by 5 bases and J by 4 bases. The CDR3 nucleotides are TGTGCCAGCAGTCTGGGACCGTCCGGGACTAGACGCACCGGGGAGCTGTTTTTT. Its protein is CASSLGPSGTRRTGELFF.

This clonotype was seen just once. This may be a read error: a much more frequent sequence differs by one nucleotide. V usage is TRBV6-5 and J usage is TRBJ1-5; D may be TRBD1 (5 bases). CDR3 length equals 13 residues. Per the germline V gene, CDR1 is MNHEY and CDR2 is SVGAGI. Trimming took off 5 bases at V and 3 bases at J, with 8 bases between the two ends. CDR3 DNA sequence: TGTGCCAGCAGTGTCAGGGCCAATCAGCCCCAGCATTTT. Amino acid sequence: CASSVRANQPQHF.

In the case of this clonotype: Being one base from a much bigger clone, this may be a read error. V is TRBV29-1 and J is TRBJ1-1; no clear D. Germline CDR1 is SQVTM and CDR2 is ANQGSEA. The V and J ends lost 7 bases and 1 base respectively, with 16 bases between them. The CDR3 length is 14 residues. The chain's CDR3 is CSALTPPANTEAFF. CDR3 in DNA: TGCAGCGCCCTTACACCCCCTGCGAACACTGAAGCTTTCTTT. Complete variable domain (other parts from reference TRBV29-1 and TRBJ1-1): SAVISQKPSRDICQRGTSLTIQCQVDSQVTMMFWYRQQPGQSLTLIATANQGSEATYESGFVIDKFPISRPNLTFSTLTVSNMSPEDSSIYLCSALTPPANTEAFFGQGTRLTVV.

With regard to this clonotype: It is likely a read error, because the conserved phenylalanine at the end of the CDR3 is missing. The rearrangement uses TRBV4-2 and TRBJ1-6; D call uncertain. CDR3 size: 15 residues. Germline lookup yields CDR1 LGHNA and CDR2 YNFKEQ. The CDR3 region has the DNA TGTGCCAGCAGACAAGATTCCCCAGTATGGTCACCCCTCCACGTT. Translation gives CASRQDSPVWSPLHV.